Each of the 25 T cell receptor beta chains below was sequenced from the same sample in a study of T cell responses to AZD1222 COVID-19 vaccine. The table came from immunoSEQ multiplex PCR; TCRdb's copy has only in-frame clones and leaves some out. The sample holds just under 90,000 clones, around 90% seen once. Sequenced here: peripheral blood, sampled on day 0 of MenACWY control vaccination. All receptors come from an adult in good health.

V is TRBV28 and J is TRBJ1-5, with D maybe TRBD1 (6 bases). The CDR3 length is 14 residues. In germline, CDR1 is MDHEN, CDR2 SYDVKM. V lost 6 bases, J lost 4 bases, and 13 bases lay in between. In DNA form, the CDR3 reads TGTGCCAGCAGCCGGGGACACTCTAATCAGCCCCAGCATTTT. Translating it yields CASSRGHSNQPQHF.

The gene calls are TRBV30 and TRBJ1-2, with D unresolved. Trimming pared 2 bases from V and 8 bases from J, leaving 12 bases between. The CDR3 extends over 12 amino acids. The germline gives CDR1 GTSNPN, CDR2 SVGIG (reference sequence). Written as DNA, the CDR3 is TGTGCCTGGAGTCTAGGCAGCCGAGGCTACACCTTC. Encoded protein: CAWSLGSRGYTF. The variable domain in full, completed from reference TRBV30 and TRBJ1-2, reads SQTIHQWPATLVQPVGSPLSLECTVEGTSNPNLYWYRQAAGRGLQLLFYSVGIGQISSEVPQNLSASRPQDRQFILSSKKLLLSDSGFYLCAWSLGSRGYTFGSGTRLTVV.

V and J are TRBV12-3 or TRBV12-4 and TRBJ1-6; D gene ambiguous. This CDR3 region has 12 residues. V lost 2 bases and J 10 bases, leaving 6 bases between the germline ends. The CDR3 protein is CASSLRSSPLHF. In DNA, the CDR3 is TGTGCCAGCAGTTTAAGGTCGTCACCCCTCCACTTT.

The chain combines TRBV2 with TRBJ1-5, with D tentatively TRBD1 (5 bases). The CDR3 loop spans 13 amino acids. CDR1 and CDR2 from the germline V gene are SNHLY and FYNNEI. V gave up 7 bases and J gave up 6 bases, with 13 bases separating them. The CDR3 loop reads CASTLQVAQPQHF. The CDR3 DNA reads TGTGCCAGCACCTTACAGGTGGCTCAGCCCCAGCATTTT.

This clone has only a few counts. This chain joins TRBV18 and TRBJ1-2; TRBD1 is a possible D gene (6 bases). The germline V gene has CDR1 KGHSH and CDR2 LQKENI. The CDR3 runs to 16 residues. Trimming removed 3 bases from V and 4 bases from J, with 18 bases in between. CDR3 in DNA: TGTGCCAGCTCACCCGGGGGGGCCAGCGAAATCTATGGCTACACCTTC. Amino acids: CASSPGGASEIYGYTF.

The CDR3 sequence is CASITDRGRGSYTF. In nucleotides, the CDR3 is TGTGCCAGCATTACCGACAGGGGGCGAGGGAGCTACACCTTC. This chain connects TRBV28 to TRBJ1-2, with 10 bases fitting TRBD1. The CDR3 has 14 residues. The germline V gene has CDR1 MDHEN and CDR2 SYDVKM. Losses at the gene ends were 7 bases for V and 9 bases for J; bases not matched to a gene: 11.

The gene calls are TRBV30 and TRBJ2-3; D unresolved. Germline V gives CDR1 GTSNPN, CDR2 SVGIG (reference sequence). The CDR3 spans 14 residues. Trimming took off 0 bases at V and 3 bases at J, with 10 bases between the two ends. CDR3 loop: CAWSVLRRTDTQYF. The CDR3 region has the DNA TGTGCCTGGAGTGTACTACGCAGAACAGATACGCAGTATTTT.

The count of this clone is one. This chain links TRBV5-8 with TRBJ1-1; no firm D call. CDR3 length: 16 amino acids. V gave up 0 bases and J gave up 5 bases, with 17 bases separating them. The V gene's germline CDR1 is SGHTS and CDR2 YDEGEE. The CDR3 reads CASSLGVGEEVTEAFF. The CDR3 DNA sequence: TGTGCCAGCAGCTTGGGAGTGGGAGAGGAGGTTACTGAAGCTTTCTTT.

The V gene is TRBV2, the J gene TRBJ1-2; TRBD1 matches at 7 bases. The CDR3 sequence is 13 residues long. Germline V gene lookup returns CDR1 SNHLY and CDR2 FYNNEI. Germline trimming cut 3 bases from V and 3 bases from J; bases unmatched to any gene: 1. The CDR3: CASSDGQDYGYTF. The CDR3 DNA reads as TGTGCCAGCAGTGACGGACAGGACTATGGCTACACCTTC.

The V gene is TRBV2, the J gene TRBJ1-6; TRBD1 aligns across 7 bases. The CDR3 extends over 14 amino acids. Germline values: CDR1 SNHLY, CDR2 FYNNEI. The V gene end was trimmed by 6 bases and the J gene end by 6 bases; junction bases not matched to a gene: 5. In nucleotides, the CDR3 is TGTGCCAGCAGACAGGGGAATAGTAATTCACCCCTCCACTTT. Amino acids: CASRQGNSNSPLHF. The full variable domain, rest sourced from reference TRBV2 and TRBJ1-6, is EPEVTQTPSHQVTQMGQEVILRCVPISNHLYFYWYRQILGQKVEFLVSFYNNEISEKSEIFDDQFSVERPDGSNFTLKIRSTKLEDSAMYFCASRQGNSNSPLHFGNGTRLTVT.

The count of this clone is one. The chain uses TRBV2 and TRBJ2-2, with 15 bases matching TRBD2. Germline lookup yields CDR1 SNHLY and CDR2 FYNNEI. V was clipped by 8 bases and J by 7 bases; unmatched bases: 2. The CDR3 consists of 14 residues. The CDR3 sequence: CASGLAGGHGELFF. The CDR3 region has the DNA TGTGCCAGCGGACTAGCGGGGGGGCACGGGGAGCTGTTTTTT.

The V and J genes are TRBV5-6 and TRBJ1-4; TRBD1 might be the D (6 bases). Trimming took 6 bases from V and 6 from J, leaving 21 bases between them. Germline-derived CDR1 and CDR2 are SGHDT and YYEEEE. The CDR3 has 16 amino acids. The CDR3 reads CASTRGTGGLHEKLFF. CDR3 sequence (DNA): TGTGCCAGCACTCGGGGGACGGGGGGGCTTCATGAAAAACTGTTTTTT.

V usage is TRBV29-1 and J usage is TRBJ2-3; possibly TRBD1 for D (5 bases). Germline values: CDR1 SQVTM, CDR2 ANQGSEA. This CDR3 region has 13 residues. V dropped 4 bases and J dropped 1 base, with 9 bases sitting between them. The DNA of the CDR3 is TGCAGCGTTGTTGAAGGGGGCACAGATACGCAGTATTTT. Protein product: CSVVEGGTDTQYF.

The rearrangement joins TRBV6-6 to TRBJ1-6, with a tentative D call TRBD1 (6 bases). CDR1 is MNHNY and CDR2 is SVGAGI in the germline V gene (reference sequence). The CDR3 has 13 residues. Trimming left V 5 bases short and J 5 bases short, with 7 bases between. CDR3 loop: CASSRQDNSPLHF. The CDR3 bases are TGTGCCAGCAGTAGACAGGATAATTCACCCCTCCACTTT.

The CDR3 here is CASSLDWTPNTEAFF. The CDR3 coding sequence is TGTGCCAGCAGTCTCGACTGGACACCGAACACTGAAGCTTTCTTT. The V call is TRBV6-5, the J call TRBJ1-1; a possible D gene is TRBD1 (5 bases). Looked up from germline, CDR1 is MNHEY and CDR2 is SVGAGI. The CDR3 length is 15 residues. V shed 5 bases and J shed 1 base, with 14 bases lying between them.

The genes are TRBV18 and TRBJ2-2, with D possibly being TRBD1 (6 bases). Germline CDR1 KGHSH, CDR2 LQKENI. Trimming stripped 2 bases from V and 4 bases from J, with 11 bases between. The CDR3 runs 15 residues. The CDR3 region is CASSPTGTGTGELFF. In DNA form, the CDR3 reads TGTGCCAGCTCACCAACAGGGACGGGCACCGGGGAGCTGTTTTTT.

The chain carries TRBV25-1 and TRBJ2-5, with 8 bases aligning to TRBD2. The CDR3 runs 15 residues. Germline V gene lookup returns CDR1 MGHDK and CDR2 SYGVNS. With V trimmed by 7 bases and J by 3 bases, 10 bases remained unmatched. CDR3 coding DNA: TGTGCCAGCACTACGGCCAAGCGGGGGAAAGAGACCCAGTACTTC. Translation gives CASTTAKRGKETQYF. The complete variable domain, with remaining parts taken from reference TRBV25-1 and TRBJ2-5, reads EADIYQTPRYLVIGTGKKITLECSQTMGHDKMYWYQQDPGMELHLIHYSYGVNSTEKGDLSSESTVSRIRTEHFPLTLESARPSHTSQYLCASTTAKRGKETQYFGPGTRLLVL.

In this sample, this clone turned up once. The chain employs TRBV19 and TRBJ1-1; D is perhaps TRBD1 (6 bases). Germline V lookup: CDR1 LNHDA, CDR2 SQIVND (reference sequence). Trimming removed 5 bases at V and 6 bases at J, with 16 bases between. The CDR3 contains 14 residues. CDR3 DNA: TGTGCCAGTAGTGGCCAGGGGATAAGATCTGAAGCTTTCTTT. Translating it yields CASSGQGIRSEAFF. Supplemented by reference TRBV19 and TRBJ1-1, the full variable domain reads DGGITQSPKYLFRKEGQNVTLSCEQNLNHDAMYWYRQDPGQGLRLIYYSQIVNDFQKGDIAEGYSVSREKKESFPLTVTSAQKNPTAFYLCASSGQGIRSEAFFGQGTRLTVV.

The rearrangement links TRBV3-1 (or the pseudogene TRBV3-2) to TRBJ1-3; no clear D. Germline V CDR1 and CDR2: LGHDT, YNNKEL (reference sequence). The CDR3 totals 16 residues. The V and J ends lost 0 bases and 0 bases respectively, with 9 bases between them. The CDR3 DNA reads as TGTGCCAGCAGCCAAGATGGAGGGATCTCTGGAAACACCATATATTTT. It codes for CASSQDGGISGNTIYF.

In DNA, the CDR3 is TGTGCCAGCAGCTTACCTCAAGAGACCCAGTACTTC. It codes for CASSLPQETQYF. The J gene is TRBJ2-5, the V gene TRBV7-2; no reliable D call. The CDR3 totals 12 residues. The germline CDR1 and CDR2 sequences are SGHTA and FQGNSA. Trimming took off 2 bases at V and 2 bases at J, with 3 bases between the two ends.

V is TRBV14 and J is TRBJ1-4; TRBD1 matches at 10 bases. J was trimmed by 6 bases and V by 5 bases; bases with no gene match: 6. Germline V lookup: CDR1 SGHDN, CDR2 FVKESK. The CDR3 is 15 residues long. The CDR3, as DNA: TGTGCCAGCAGCGACAGGGGGCTGGCGGATGAAAAACTGTTTTTT. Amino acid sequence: CASSDRGLADEKLFF.

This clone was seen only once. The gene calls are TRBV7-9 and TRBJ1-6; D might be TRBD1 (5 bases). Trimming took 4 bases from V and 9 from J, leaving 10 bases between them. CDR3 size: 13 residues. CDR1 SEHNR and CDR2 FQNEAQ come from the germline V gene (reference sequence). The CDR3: CASSSSGGSPLHF. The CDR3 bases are TGTGCCAGCAGCTCAAGTGGGGGTTCACCCCTCCACTTT.

CDR3 bases: TGTGCCAGCAGCACCGGGACAGGGCGTAATGAAAAACTGTTTTTT. This codes for CASSTGTGRNEKLFF. The V call is TRBV2, the J call TRBJ1-4; 9 bases fit TRBD1. V was clipped by 6 bases and J by 4 bases; unmatched bases: 6. The CDR3 extends over 15 amino acids. The germline gives CDR1 SNHLY, CDR2 FYNNEI. The whole variable domain, remainder taken from reference TRBV2 and TRBJ1-4, is EPEVTQTPSHQVTQMGQEVILRCVPISNHLYFYWYRQILGQKVEFLVSFYNNEISEKSEIFDDQFSVERPDGSNFTLKIRSTKLEDSAMYFCASSTGTGRNEKLFFGSGTQLSVL.

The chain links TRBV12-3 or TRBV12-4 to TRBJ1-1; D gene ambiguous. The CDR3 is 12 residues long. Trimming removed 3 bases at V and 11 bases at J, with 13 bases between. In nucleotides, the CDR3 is TGTGCCAGCAGTTTTGAGGCCCTGGGGGCTTTCTTT. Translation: CASSFEALGAFF.

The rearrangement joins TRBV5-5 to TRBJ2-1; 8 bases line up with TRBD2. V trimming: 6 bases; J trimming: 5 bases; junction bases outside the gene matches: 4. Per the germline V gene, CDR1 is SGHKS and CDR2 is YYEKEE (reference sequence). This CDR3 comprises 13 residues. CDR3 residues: CASTRGANNEQFF. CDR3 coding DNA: TGTGCCAGCACGCGGGGGGCCAACAATGAGCAGTTCTTC.